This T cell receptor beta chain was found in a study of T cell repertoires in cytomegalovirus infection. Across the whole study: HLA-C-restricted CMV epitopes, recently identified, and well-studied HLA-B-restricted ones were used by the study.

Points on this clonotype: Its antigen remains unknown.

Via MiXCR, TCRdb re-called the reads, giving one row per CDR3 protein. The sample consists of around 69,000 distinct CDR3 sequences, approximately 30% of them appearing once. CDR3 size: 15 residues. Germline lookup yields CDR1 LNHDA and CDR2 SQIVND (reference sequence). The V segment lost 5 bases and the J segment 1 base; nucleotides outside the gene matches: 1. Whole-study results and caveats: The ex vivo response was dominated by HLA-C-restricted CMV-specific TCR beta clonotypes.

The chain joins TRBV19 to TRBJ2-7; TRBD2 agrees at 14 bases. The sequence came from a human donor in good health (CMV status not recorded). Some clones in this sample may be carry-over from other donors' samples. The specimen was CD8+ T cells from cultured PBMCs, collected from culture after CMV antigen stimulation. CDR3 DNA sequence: TGTGCCAGTAGTTGGACTAGCGGGGGGTCCTACGAGCAGTACTTC. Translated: CASSWTSGGSYEQYF. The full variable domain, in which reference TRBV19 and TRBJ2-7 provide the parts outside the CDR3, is DGGITQSPKYLFRKEGQNVTLSCEQNLNHDAMYWYRQDPGQGLRLIYYSQIVNDFQKGDIAEGYSVSREKKESFPLTVTSAQKNPTAFYLCASSWTSGGSYEQYFGPGTRLTVT.